One sample yielded the 31 T cell receptor delta chains listed below, sequenced in a study of gamma-delta chains in newborns, infants, children. TCRdb re-identified clones in the reads via CATT. This table has over a thousand delta-chain clones, 2.3% appearing once. Sequences were obtained from blood. The receptors here all came from a child in good health.

This clone turned up a few times. Since a far larger clone is one base different, this is likely a read error. The identical CDR3 is also encoded by other nucleotide sequences in the sample. This chain joins TRDV2 and TRDJ1; TRDD2 agrees at 8 bases. This CDR3 is built from 22 residues. Germline CDR1 and CDR2: GEAIGNYY and EKD. CDR3: CACDPLRLPKNPNRVSTDKLIF. CDR3 DNA sequence: TGCGCCTGTGACCCCCTTCGCCTTCCTAAAAACCCGAATAGAGTATCCACCGATAAACTCATCTTT.

A note on this clone: It differs at one base from a far larger clone, so likely a read error. Within the sample, other DNA sequences also encode this same CDR3. The V gene is TRDV2, the J gene TRDJ1; 7 bases map to TRDD3. The CDR3 has 18 residues. The germline CDR1 and CDR2 sequences are GEAIGNYY and EKD. J gave up 0 bases and V 1 base, and 13 bases lay outside the gene matches. The CDR3: CACDTAVLGTVYTDKLIF. CDR3 sequence (DNA): TGTGCCTGTGACACTGCGGTACTGGGGACCGTGTACACCGATAAACTCATCTTT.

Regarding this clone: It differs at one base from a far larger clone, so likely a read error. At the DNA level, this CDR3 is encoded by other sequences in the same sample as well. The chain links TRDV1 to TRDJ1; TRDD2 is a possible D gene (6 bases). This CDR3 comprises 18 residues. Germline loops: CDR1 TSWWSYY, CDR2 QGS. V dropped 4 bases and J dropped 4 bases, with 25 bases sitting between them. CDR3 nucleotide sequence: TGTGCTCTTGGGGTGCCGTTAGGTCCTACCGTCTACTTCGATAAACTCATCTTT. This encodes CALGVPLGPTVYFDKLIF.

This clone was counted between two and nine times. Since a far larger clone is one base different, this is likely a read error. CDR3 region: CARDTVAPSTAQLFF. CDR3 bases: TGTGCCCGTGACACCGTAGCTCCATCGACAGCACAACTCTTCTTT. This chain links TRDV2 with TRDJ2; the D is unclear. CDR1 is GEAIGNYY and CDR2 is EKD in the germline V gene. The CDR3 is 15 residues long.

This clone has more than one count but fewer than ten. This probably arose from a read error, given a far larger clone one base away. The chain recombines TRDV1 with TRDJ1; 8 positions match TRDD3. CDR3 length: 20 residues. CDR1 is TSWWSYY and CDR2 is QGS in the germline V gene. DNA for the CDR3: TGTGCTCTTGGGGAACTCAGTACTGGGGGCGTTCCTGCCTACACCGATAGACTCATCTTT. This gives the protein CALGELSTGGVPAYTDRLIF.

This clone was picked up a small number of times. With a far larger clone one base away, a read error is the likely cause. Other DNA sequences in the sample encode the same CDR3. V gene TRDV1 combines with J gene TRDJ1, with 12 bases lining up with TRDD3. The CDR3 runs to 21 residues. With V trimmed by 3 bases and J by 3 bases, 20 bases remained unmatched. Germline CDR1 reads TSWWSYY; CDR2 reads QGS. CDR3 amino acids: CALGEPTSRYSLGDTPDKLIF. CDR3 nucleotide sequence: TGTGCTCTTGGGGAGCCAACTTCCCGCTACTCTCTGGGGGATACGCCCGATAAACTCATCTTT.

A few counts support this clone. It may be a read error: a sequence one base away is much more abundant. This sample includes further DNA sequences coding for the same CDR3. This chain connects TRDV1 to TRDJ1; 10 bases line up with TRDD3. The CDR3 is 21 residues long. Germline V gene sequence: CDR1 TSWWSYY, CDR2 QGS. CDR3 residues: CALFVDLRKFWGGYGGDKLIF. The DNA of the CDR3 is TGCGCTCTTTTTGTGGACCTACGTAAATTTTGGGGGGGATACGGAGGCGATAAACTCATCTTT.

Judged by abundance, this clone is medium-sized. V is TRDV1 and J is TRDJ1; 13 nucleotides agree with TRDD3. CDR1 is TSWWSYY and CDR2 is QGS in the germline V gene. Trimming at V came to 4 bases and at J to 0 bases, leaving 17 bases not matched to a gene. This CDR3 is built from 21 residues. The CDR3 DNA reads as TGTGCTCTTGGGGTCCTTCCGTACTGGGGGATACGCGAGGGGCACACCGATAAACTCATCTTT. Translation: CALGVLPYWGIREGHTDKLIF.

About this clone itself: A far more abundant clone sits one base away, making this likely a read error. It is unclear where the CDR3 begins or ends on the DNA, so no DNA is shown, and the CDR3 is as TCRdb lists it. This sample includes further DNA sequences coding for the same CDR3. The chain joins TRAV29/DV5 to TRDJ2; the table's D gene call, TRDD3, was not cross checked with the DNA. CDR1 is NSMFDY, CDR2 ISSIKDK, per germline. The CDR3 region is 26 residues in length, termini included. CDR3 region: CSVLLCSKRTLSCNRDWATLTAQLFF.

A word on this clone: With a far larger clone one base away, a read error is the likely cause. The V call is TRDV2, the J call TRDJ1; D possibly corresponds to TRDD3 (5 bases). Trimming took 2 bases from V and 3 from J, leaving 15 bases between them. The CDR3 length is 15 residues. Germline V gene lookup returns CDR1 GEAIGNYY and CDR2 EKD. The CDR3 spells CACDKLRDVSDKLIF. Written as DNA, the CDR3 is TGTGCCTGTGACAAACTGAGGGATGTTTCCGATAAACTCATCTTT.

Of note for this clone: Given a far larger clone just one base away, this is likely a sequencing read error. The chain couples TRDV2 to TRDJ1; 9 nucleotides line up with TRDD3. No J gene was available from TCRdb, and it was assigned here by a germline match of the DNA. The CDR3 extends over 20 amino acids. The germline CDR1 and CDR2 sequences are GEAIGNYY and EKD. The J segment lost 1 base and the V segment lost 0 bases, leaving 17 bases of the junction unmatched. The CDR3 here is CACDTVKVSGGLRSTDKLIF. CDR3 bases: TGTGCCTGTGACACCGTCAAAGTATCTGGGGGATTGAGATCCACCGATAAACTCATCTTT.

Relative to its sample, this clone is large. Other nucleotide sequences in the sample specify the same CDR3. The gene calls are TRDV2 and TRDJ2; D remains unclear. Germline loops: CDR1 GEAIGNYY, CDR2 EKD. V dropped 0 bases and J dropped 4 bases, with 11 bases sitting between them. This CDR3 has 15 amino acids. The CDR3: CACDTVAPSTAQLFF. For the CDR3, the DNA is TGTGCCTGTGACACCGTAGCTCCATCGACAGCACAACTCTTCTTT.

This clone was observed a handful of times. TCRdb has a much larger clone's protein, which differs at residue 8 from the translation of this DNA, likely because of a read error; what is shown is the protein translated from the DNA. The rearrangement links TRDV1 to TRDJ1; TRDD3 is a possible D gene (6 bases). V gave up 5 bases and J gave up 0 bases, with 16 bases separating them. Germline CDR1 is TSWWSYY and CDR2 is QGS. The CDR3 spans 16 residues. The CDR3 DNA is TGTGCTCTTGGGAGGAGGTCTGCTGGGGACACCGATAAACTCATCTTT. Its translation is CALGRRSAGDTDKLIF.

Details on this clone: TCRdb lists the protein of a much larger clone for this DNA, which differs at residue 10, so this is likely a read error; the protein given here is translated from the DNA itself. The genes are TRDV2 and TRDJ3, with D possibly TRDD3 on 6 matching bases. V lost 3 bases to trimming and J lost 2 bases, with 16 bases between them. The CDR3 totals 18 residues. The germline V gene has CDR1 GEAIGNYY and CDR2 EKD. CDR3 in amino acids: CACDPMGGDPWDTRQMFF. CDR3 in DNA: TGTGCCTGTGACCCCATGGGGGGCGACCCCTGGGACACCCGACAGATGTTTTTC.

With regard to this clone: TCRdb's protein, taken from a much larger clone, differs from this DNA's translation at residue 3, likely owing to a read error; the protein displayed comes from the DNA. V and J are TRDV2 and TRDJ1; 10 nucleotides match TRDD3. The CDR3 has 17 amino acids. Germline CDR1 and CDR2: GEAIGNYY and EKD. The CDR3 bases are TGTGCCAGTGATTCTGTAAGGGGGGATACGCGAGACGATAAACTCATCTTT. It yields the protein CASDSVRGDTRDDKLIF.

Turning to this clone: TCRdb lists the protein of a much larger clone for this DNA, which differs at residue 16, so this is likely a read error; the protein given here is translated from the DNA itself. This chain joins TRDV1 and TRDJ1; 12 positions match TRDD3. The CDR3 runs 17 residues. CDR1 is TSWWSYY and CDR2 is QGS in the germline V gene. The CDR3 nucleotides are TGTGCTCTTGGGGATCCTACGCACTGGGGGATACATGATAAACTCACCTTT. Amino acids: CALGDPTHWGIHDKLTF.

This clone was seen only a few times. A much larger clone lies one base from this, so it may be a read error. The V gene is TRDV2, the J gene TRDJ1, with TRDD3 identical over 8 bases. The germline gives CDR1 GEAIGNYY, CDR2 EKD. Trimming at V came to 1 base and at J to 0 bases, leaving 18 bases not matched to a gene. This CDR3 contains 20 residues. This CDR3 is CACDTLSTGGHTGDTDKLIF. The CDR3 DNA reads TGTGCCTGTGACACGCTGAGTACTGGGGGCCATACCGGGGACACCGATAAACTCATCTTT.

In its sample, this clone is medium-sized. The chain joins TRDV2 to TRDJ1, with a possible D match to TRDD3 (5 bases). Trimming shortened V by 3 bases and J by 0 bases, and 19 bases separated the two germline ends. Germline CDR1 reads GEAIGNYY; CDR2 reads EKD. The CDR3 has 17 residues. Here the CDR3 DNA reads TGTGCCTGTGACTCCTCTTACTGGAGGTCGTACACCGATAAACTCATCTTT. Translating it yields CACDSSYWRSYTDKLIF.

Only a few counts were recorded for this clone. A much more abundant neighbour one base away suggests this may be a read error. Other DNA sequences in this sample translate to the same CDR3. This chain's CDR3 is CACDTSYWGIRPPYTDKLIF. The DNA for the CDR3 is TGTGCCTGCGACACTTCTTACTGGGGGATACGCCCCCCCTACACCGATAAACTCATCTTT. V usage is TRDV2 and J usage is TRDJ1; 13 bases align to TRDD3. The CDR3 runs to 20 residues. Germline V gene lookup returns CDR1 GEAIGNYY and CDR2 EKD.

For this clone: The TCRdb protein comes from a much larger clone and disagrees with this DNA's translation at residue 8, likely due to a read error; the protein given here is derived from the DNA. The V gene is TRDV1, the J gene TRDJ1; 11 bases are shared with TRDD3. V lost 0 bases, J lost 0 bases, and 15 bases stayed unmatched. The CDR3 sequence is 21 residues long. Germline V gives CDR1 TSWWSYY, CDR2 QGS. The CDR3 loop is CALGELSRYWGIASYTDKLIF. In DNA form, the CDR3 reads TGTGCTCTTGGGGAACTCTCCAGGTACTGGGGGATAGCCTCATACACCGATAAACTCATCTTT.

As for this clone: A read error may be the cause here, since a much bigger clone is one base away. The identical CDR3 is also encoded by other nucleotide sequences in the sample. The chain recombines TRDV1 with TRDJ1; TRDD3 agrees at 8 bases. V lost 5 bases and J lost 7; bases outside the gene matches: 30. Per the germline V gene, CDR1 is TSWWSYY and CDR2 is QGS. The length of the CDR3 is 21 residues. The CDR3 nucleotides read TGTGCTCTTGGGACTTTCTTCGGGCGGCTAAAAGGCAACTGGGGGCCCTTTAAACTCATCTTT. Translating it yields CALGTFFGRLKGNWGPFKLIF.

Only a few counts were recorded for this clone. This is likely an artifact of a read error, given a far larger clone one base away. The V call is TRDV1, the J call TRDJ2; 13 nucleotides match TRDD3. This CDR3 has 19 amino acids. Germline CDR1 and CDR2: TSWWSYY and QGS. The junction had 10 bases not matched to a gene; V was cut back by 2 bases and J by 4 bases. The CDR3 region is CALGERNRYWGIRTAQLFF. The DNA for the CDR3 is TGTGCTCTTGGGGAAAGAAACCGATACTGGGGGATACGGACAGCACAACTCTTCTTT.

As to this clone: A far larger clone is one nucleotide away, so this likely arose from a read error. The CDR3 region is CACDTVVGLRELGDSPGDDKLIF. The CDR3 DNA is TGTGCCTGTGACACCGTTGTAGGGCTAAGAGAACTGGGGGATTCCCCTGGAGACGATAAACTCATCTTT. No V gene was called, though TRDJ1 was called as the J gene; TRDD3, the table's D call, was not compared with the DNA. The CDR3 has 23 residues.

By share of the sample, this clone is large. This CDR3 is also generated by other DNA sequences in the sample. The chain uses TRDV2 and TRDJ1; 8 bases are shared with TRDD3. Germline V CDR1 and CDR2: GEAIGNYY, EKD. The CDR3 runs to 16 residues. V lost 3 bases, J lost 0 bases, and 8 bases stayed unmatched. CDR3 protein: CACDALVLGDTDKLIF. CDR3 bases: TGTGCCTGTGACGCTCTCGTACTGGGGGACACCGATAAACTCATCTTT.

Concerning this clone itself: A much larger clone is a single base away; this may be a read error. The same CDR3 is also encoded by other DNA sequences in this sample. This chain links TRDV2 with TRDJ1, with 7 bases lining up with TRDD3. Trimming cost V 3 bases and J 0 bases; bases outside gene matches: 15. Looked up from germline, CDR1 is GEAIGNYY and CDR2 is EKD. The CDR3 is 18 amino acids. The CDR3 spells CACDPVLGTKKYTDKLIF. As DNA, the CDR3 is TGTGCCTGTGACCCAGTACTGGGGACCAAAAAGTACACCGATAAACTCATCTTT.

This clone was detected a few times. A much more abundant neighbour one base away suggests this may be a read error. The sample carries other DNA sequences with the same CDR3. The gene calls are TRDV1 and TRDJ1; the D gene is possibly TRDD3 (5 bases). The V end lost 6 bases, the J end lost 0 bases, and 14 bases lay between the germline ends. Germline values: CDR1 TSWWSYY, CDR2 QGS. The CDR3 spans 15 residues. The CDR3 DNA is TGTGCTCTTGGAGATTTTACTGGTTACACCGATAAACTCATCTTT. It specifies CALGDFTGYTDKLIF.

Only a few counts were recorded for this clone. At one end, the junction sequence differs from germline, possibly due to a read error. The same CDR3 also results from other DNA sequences found in this sample. The chain uses TRDV1 and TRDJ1, with 9 bases aligning to TRDD3. CDR1 TSWWSYY and CDR2 QGS come from the germline V gene. The CDR3 runs to 19 residues. For the CDR3, the DNA is TGTGCTCTTGGGTCACCTACGGACTGGGGGACTTCGTACACCGATAAGCTCATCTTT. Protein sequence: CALGSPTDWGTSYTDKLIF.

This clone is termed medium-sized (0.01 to 0.1%). The chain is built from TRDV1 and TRDJ1; D is possibly TRDD2 or TRDD3 (7 bases each). Germline V gene lookup returns CDR1 TSWWSYY and CDR2 QGS. V was clipped by 3 bases and J by 11 bases, with 28 bases between them. CDR3 length: 17 residues. CDR3 in DNA: TGTGCTCTTGGGGACAACCCTTCCTCAGTTTTACTGGGGAGGCTCATCTTT. Translating it yields CALGDNPSSVLLGRLIF.

In its sample, this clone ranks as medium-sized. Additional DNA sequences in this sample encode the identical CDR3. V is TRDV2 and J is TRDJ1; 9 bases line up with TRDD3. The CDR3 has 18 amino acids. With 0 bases clipped from V and 0 bases from J, the junction kept 10 bases outside the gene matches. Germline V gene sequence: CDR1 GEAIGNYY, CDR2 EKD. This CDR3 reads CACDTCVLGEPYTDKLIF. CDR3 bases: TGTGCCTGTGACACCTGCGTACTGGGGGAACCGTACACCGATAAACTCATCTTT.

This clone was recorded once. A far larger clone is just one base off, so this is likely a read error. The V gene is TRDV2, the J gene TRDJ1, with D possibly TRDD3 on 6 matching bases. TCRdb does not report a J gene; here it was assigned by matching the DNA to germline references. Trimming stripped 1 base from V and 0 bases from J, with 26 bases between. This CDR3 is built from 20 residues. Germline CDR1 and CDR2: GEAIGNYY and EKD. The CDR3 region has the DNA TGTGCCTGTGACACTTCGGTACTGGGAGATAGGGGGCCGTACACCGATAAACTCATCTTT. The encoded protein is CACDTSVLGDRGPYTDKLIF.

This clone occurred a few times. A read error is likely here: a far larger clone is one base away. This chain uses TRDV1 with TRDJ1, with 8 bases fitting TRDD3. With V trimmed by 0 bases and J by 10 bases, 25 bases remained unmatched. Germline CDR1 reads TSWWSYY; CDR2 reads QGS. The CDR3 totals 20 residues. This chain's CDR3 is CALGELSTGGVLAYTDGLIF. In nucleotides, the CDR3 is TGTGCTCTTGGGGAACTCAGTACTGGGGGCGTTCTTGCCTACACCGATGGACTCATCTTT.